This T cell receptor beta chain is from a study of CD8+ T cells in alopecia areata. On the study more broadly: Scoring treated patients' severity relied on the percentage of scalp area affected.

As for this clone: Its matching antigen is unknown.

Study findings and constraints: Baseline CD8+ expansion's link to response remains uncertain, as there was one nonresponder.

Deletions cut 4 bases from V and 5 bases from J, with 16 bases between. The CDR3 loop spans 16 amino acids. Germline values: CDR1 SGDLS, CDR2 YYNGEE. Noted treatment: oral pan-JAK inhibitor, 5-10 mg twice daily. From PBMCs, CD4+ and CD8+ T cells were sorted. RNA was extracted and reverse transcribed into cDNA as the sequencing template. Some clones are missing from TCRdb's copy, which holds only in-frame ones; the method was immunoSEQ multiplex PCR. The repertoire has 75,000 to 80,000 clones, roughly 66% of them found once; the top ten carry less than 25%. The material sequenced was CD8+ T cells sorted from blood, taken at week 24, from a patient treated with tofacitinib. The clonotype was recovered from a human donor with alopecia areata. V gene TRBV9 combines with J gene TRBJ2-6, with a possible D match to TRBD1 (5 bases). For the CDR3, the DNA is TGTGCCAGCAGCTCCCAGGAAAGGGGCTGGGCCAACGTCCTGACTTTC. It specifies CASSSQERGWANVLTF.